Below, 16 T cell receptor beta chains from the same sample are listed, as sequenced in a study of precursors of human CD4 cytotoxic T cells. Four sorted CD4+ memory subsets, central memory, effector memory, IL-7R-high TEMRA and IL-7R-negative TEMRA, were UMI-sequenced. Via MiXCR, TCRdb re-called the reads, giving one row per CDR3 protein. This sample has 500 to 550 distinct CDR3 sequences, with more than 9.5% found just once. The sequenced material came from memory CD4+ T cells from blood (PBMCs). These receptors were collected from a human donor in good health.

In DNA form, the CDR3 reads TGTGCCAGCAGTGCCTGGACAGGTAGCAATCAGCCCCAGCATTTT. Translated, it gives CASSAWTGSNQPQHF. The chain is built from TRBV2 and TRBJ1-5, with 7 bases fitting TRBD1. The J segment lost 0 bases and the V segment lost 4 bases, leaving 3 bases of the junction unmatched. Germline CDR1 reads SNHLY; CDR2 reads FYNNEI. The CDR3 length is 15 residues. Full variable domain (rest looked up from reference TRBV2 and TRBJ1-5): EPEVTQTPSHQVTQMGQEVILRCVPISNHLYFYWYRQILGQKVEFLVSFYNNEISEKSEIFDDQFSVERPDGSNFTLKIRSTKLEDSAMYFCASSAWTGSNQPQHFGDGTRLSIL.

Within the sample, this clonotype is large. This chain connects TRBV5-5 to TRBJ1-2; D is unresolved. Trimming cost V 1 base and J 2 bases, with 9 bases left between them. The CDR3 consists of 14 residues. Germline loops: CDR1 SGHKS, CDR2 YYEKEE (reference sequence). For the CDR3, the DNA is TGTGCCAGCAGCTTGCCGACCAGAAACTATGGCTACACCTTC. Encoded protein: CASSLPTRNYGYTF.

The chain carries TRBV3-1 and TRBJ2-7; no definite D call. Germline V gene sequence: CDR1 LGHDT, CDR2 YNNKEL (reference sequence). The CDR3 extends over 15 amino acids. Trimming stripped 0 bases from V and 0 bases from J, with 9 bases between. CDR3 residues: CASSQDPGASYEQYF. The DNA of the CDR3 is TGTGCCAGCAGCCAAGACCCGGGTGCCTCCTACGAGCAGTACTTC.

This clonotype was counted between two and nine times. The gene calls are TRBV7-9 and TRBJ1-3; 8 positions agree with TRBD1. Germline V gives CDR1 SEHNR, CDR2 FQNEAQ (reference sequence). The CDR3 has 16 residues. J gave up 4 bases and V 6 bases, and 11 bases lay outside the gene matches. CDR3 in DNA: TGTGCCAGCAGTCGCCCGGGACAGGCGAGGGGAAACACCATATATTTT. Translated: CASSRPGQARGNTIYF.

This clonotype was detected only a few times. The chain has TRBV2 and TRBJ1-2; D ambiguous. CDR3 size: 14 residues. CDR1 and CDR2 (germline): SNHLY, FYNNEI. The V and J ends lost 9 bases and 3 bases respectively, with 17 bases between them. CDR3 loop: CASQDSRRYYGYTF. CDR3 bases: TGTGCCAGTCAAGACTCCCGAAGGTACTATGGCTACACCTTC. The full variable domain, its missing parts supplied by reference TRBV2 and TRBJ1-2, is EPEVTQTPSHQVTQMGQEVILRCVPISNHLYFYWYRQILGQKVEFLVSFYNNEISEKSEIFDDQFSVERPDGSNFTLKIRSTKLEDSAMYFCASQDSRRYYGYTFGSGTRLTVV.

The chain links TRBV11-2 to TRBJ2-5; perhaps TRBD2 as D (6 bases). The length of the CDR3 is 15 residues. V shed 5 bases and J shed 4 bases, with 17 bases lying between them. Germline-derived CDR1 and CDR2 are SGHAT and FQNNGV. Written as DNA, the CDR3 is TGTGCCAGCAGCCCCCTTCGGGGGTTAGCAGAGACCCAGTACTTC. Protein product: CASSPLRGLAETQYF.

CDR3 DNA: TGTGCCAGCAGCAAAGCAGGGCGGACAGGGGGCAATGTTGGCAATCAGCCCCAGCATTTT. The encoded protein is CASSKAGRTGGNVGNQPQHF. The V and J genes are TRBV21-1 and TRBJ1-5; the tabulated D call, TRBD1, remains unverified against the DNA. TRBV21-1 is a pseudogene segment. There are 20 residues in the CDR3.

A few counts support this clonotype. The chain employs TRBV7-2 and TRBJ2-5; D may be TRBD1 or TRBD2 (5 bases each). Trimming pared 2 bases from V and 4 bases from J, leaving 11 bases between. The CDR3 length is 14 residues. Germline assignment: CDR1 SGHTA and CDR2 FQGNSA. CDR3 bases: TGTGCCAGCAGCTTATTGGTCGGGGCAGAGACCCAGTACTTC. It encodes CASSLLVGAETQYF.

The chain couples TRBV12-3 or TRBV12-4 to TRBJ2-5; the match to TRBD1 covers 10 bases. Trimming removed 9 bases from V and 0 bases from J; junction bases left unmatched: 7. The CDR3 has 15 residues. DNA of the CDR3: TGTGCCAGTGGACAGGGGGAAAAGTACCAAGAGACCCAGTACTTC. Protein product: CASGQGEKYQETQYF.

This clonotype is classed as large (0.1 to 1%). V is TRBV20-1 and J is TRBJ1-6; maybe TRBD1 (5 bases). There are 16 residues in the CDR3. V lost 0 bases and J lost 0, with 9 bases in between. CDR1 is DFQATT and CDR2 is SNEGSKA in the germline V gene (reference sequence). In nucleotides, the CDR3 is TGCAGTGCTAGAGAAGCAGGGAGCTCCTATAATTCACCCCTCCACTTT. Translated: CSAREAGSSYNSPLHF.

This chain uses TRBV5-4 with TRBJ2-2; D unclear. This CDR3 is 12 amino acids long. Germline V lookup: CDR1 SGHNT, CDR2 YYREEE (reference sequence). Trimming removed 3 bases at V and 3 bases at J, with 3 bases between. The CDR3 sequence: CASSYYTGELFF. The CDR3 nucleotides are TGTGCCAGCAGCTACTACACCGGGGAGCTGTTTTTT.

This clonotype counts as large (0.1 to 1%). The chain uses TRBV11-2 and TRBJ2-7, with TRBD2 matching over 7 bases. Germline V gene sequence: CDR1 SGHAT, CDR2 FQNNGV. The CDR3 is 14 residues long. V was pared by 7 bases and J by 2 bases, with 8 bases of the junction left unmatched. CDR3 region: CASTPQRGTYEQYF. CDR3 in DNA: TGTGCCAGCACCCCTCAGCGGGGAACCTACGAGCAGTACTTC.

This clonotype is labeled large (0.1 to 1%). The chain joins TRBV4-1 to TRBJ1-5, with TRBD1 as a possible D gene (5 bases). V was cut by 1 base and J by 1 base, with 11 bases left in between. In germline, CDR1 is MGHRA, CDR2 YSYEKL. This CDR3 is 16 amino acids long. The CDR3 DNA is TGCGCCAGCAGCCAAGTGAGGGGTAGGAGCAATCAGCCCCAGCATTTT. It yields the protein CASSQVRGRSNQPQHF.

This clonotype is labeled as large. This chain links TRBV12-3 or TRBV12-4 with TRBJ1-3; 7 bases line up with TRBD1. Losses at the gene ends were 6 bases for V and 3 bases for J; bases not matched to a gene: 5. This CDR3 spans 14 amino acids. The CDR3 DNA reads as TGTGCCAGCAGAGGACAGGTCTTTGGAAACACCATATATTTT. As protein: CASRGQVFGNTIYF.

Judged by abundance, this clonotype is large. The CDR3, as DNA: TGTGCCAGCAGCCAAATGCGGAACTATGGCTACACCTTC. It codes for CASSQMRNYGYTF. The rearrangement joins TRBV6-5 to TRBJ1-2; D uncertain. Germline V gene data show CDR1 as MNHEY and CDR2 as SVGAGI. Trimming cost V 6 bases and J 2 bases, with 10 bases left between them. The CDR3 consists of 13 residues.

This rearrangement joins TRBV7-8 to TRBJ1-6; D possibly corresponds to TRBD1 (5 bases). Germline CDR1 reads SGHVS; CDR2 reads FQNEAQ. Trimming pared 1 base from V and 8 bases from J, leaving 12 bases between. The CDR3 length is 15 residues. The DNA of the CDR3 is TGTGCCAGCAGCTTAGGGCAGGGAGGGGATTCACCCCTCCACTTT. The encoded protein is CASSLGQGGDSPLHF.